A single sample is the source of the 31 T cell receptor beta chains below, sequenced in a study of blood T cell repertoires in COVID-19. Some clones are missing from TCRdb's copy, which holds only in-frame ones; the method was immunoSEQ multiplex PCR. The data contain 30,000 to 45,000 clones, roughly 87% of them seen just once; the ten biggest clones take up roughly 7.2%. The sequencing sample was made of peripheral blood. The receptors were sampled from a human donor in a cohort sampled during active COVID-19.

The gene calls are TRBV11-2 and TRBJ2-2; 12 nucleotides line up with TRBD2. J lost 7 bases, V lost 6 bases, and 6 bases had no gene match. This CDR3 is built from 15 residues. Germline CDR1 and CDR2: SGHAT and FQNNGV. The DNA for the CDR3 is TGTGCCAGCAGAGTACTAGCGGGAGGTATCGGGGAGCTGTTTTTT. It translates to CASRVLAGGIGELFF.

This clone was counted a single time. The CDR3 protein is CASSLLPGVTYNEQFF. CDR3 nucleotide sequence: TGTGCCAGCAGCTTACTTCCGGGTGTAACCTACAATGAGCAGTTCTTC. V is TRBV7-8 and J is TRBJ2-1; D remains ambiguous. CDR1 SGHVS and CDR2 FQNEAQ come from the germline V gene. This CDR3 region has 16 residues. The germline V and J ends were trimmed by 2 bases and 2 bases, with 13 bases remaining between them.

This clone appeared once. The chain combines TRBV25-1 with TRBJ2-1; TRBD2 agrees at 8 bases. J lost 0 bases, V lost 7 bases, and 2 bases had no gene match. Germline CDR1 is MGHDK and CDR2 is SYGVNS. The CDR3 runs to 14 residues. The CDR3 protein is CASTGLASYNEQFF. The CDR3 coding sequence is TGTGCCAGCACCGGACTAGCCTCCTACAATGAGCAGTTCTTC.

The rearrangement links TRBV5-4 to TRBJ1-1; maybe TRBD1 (5 bases). In germline, CDR1 is SGHNT, CDR2 YYREEE (reference sequence). The V end was cut by 1 base, the J end by 3 bases, with 19 bases between. CDR3 size: 17 residues. CDR3 bases: TGTGCCAGCAGCTTGCAAGGGGCGAGGAACCTGGACACTGAAGCTTTCTTT. Protein product: CASSLQGARNLDTEAFF. Based on the CDR3 plus reference TRBV5-4 and TRBJ1-1, the full variable domain is ETGVTQSPTHLIKTRGQQVTLRCSSQSGHNTVSWYQQALGQGPQFIFQYYREEENGRGNFPPRFSGLQFPNYSSELNVNALELDDSALYLCASSLQGARNLDTEAFFGQGTRLTVV.

The J gene is TRBJ2-3, the V gene TRBV5-1; 11 bases map to TRBD2. CDR3 length: 16 residues. Germline V CDR1 and CDR2: SGHRS, YFSETQ. Trimming at V came to 4 bases and at J to 0 bases, leaving 4 bases not matched to a gene. The CDR3 DNA reads as TGCGCCAGCAGCGCGGGACTAGCGGCAAGCACAGATACGCAGTATTTT. This gives the protein CASSAGLAASTDTQYF.

The rearrangement joins TRBV7-2 to TRBJ2-1, with D perhaps TRBD2 (5 bases). The germline gives CDR1 SGHTA, CDR2 FQGNSA. The CDR3 totals 14 residues. The V end lost 3 bases, the J end lost 5 bases, and 11 bases lay between the germline ends. CDR3 DNA: TGTGCCAGCAGCTTGTCTTTCGGGGACAATGAGCAGTTCTTC. Its protein is CASSLSFGDNEQFF. Full variable domain (missing parts from reference TRBV7-2 and TRBJ2-1): GAGVSQSPSNKVTEKGKDVELRCDPISGHTALYWYRQSLGQGLEFLIYFQGNSAPDKSGLPSDRFSAERTGGSVSTLTIQRTQQEDSAVYLCASSLSFGDNEQFFGPGTRLTVL.

The chain couples TRBV28 to TRBJ2-1; no reliable D call. V was cut by 7 bases and J by 12 bases, with 10 bases left in between. Germline CDR1 MDHEN, CDR2 SYDVKM. There are 10 residues in the CDR3. In DNA form, the CDR3 reads TGTGCCAGCAAAGCGAGTCGGCAGTTCTTC. The encoded protein is CASKASRQFF.

This chain joins TRBV9 and TRBJ2-2; a weak D match, TRBD2 (5 bases). Deletions cut 3 bases from V and 0 bases from J, with 9 bases between. The CDR3 is 15 amino acids. Germline CDR1 is SGDLS and CDR2 is YYNGEE. The CDR3 DNA sequence: TGTGCCAGCAGCGCTAGCCACACGAACACCGGGGAGCTGTTTTTT. Translated: CASSASHTNTGELFF.

This clone has just one count. The V gene is TRBV18, the J gene TRBJ2-2; 9 positions agree with TRBD1. Unmatched junction bases numbered 7, after V lost 5 bases and J lost 3 bases. The CDR3 has 16 amino acids. CDR1 is KGHSH and CDR2 is LQKENI in the germline V gene. The CDR3 protein is CASSRPGQGHTGELFF. CDR3 in DNA: TGTGCCAGCTCAAGGCCGGGACAGGGACACACCGGGGAGCTGTTTTTT.

This clone turned up a few times. V usage is TRBV7-9 and J usage is TRBJ1-1; 8 nucleotides align to TRBD1. This CDR3 comprises 14 residues. Trimming at V came to 1 base and at J to 3 bases, leaving 1 base not matched to a gene. Germline CDR1 SEHNR, CDR2 FQNEAQ (reference sequence). CDR3 protein: CASSLVRGHTEAFF. In DNA, the CDR3 is TGTGCCAGCAGCTTAGTCAGGGGGCACACTGAAGCTTTCTTT.

The rearrangement links TRBV7-2 to TRBJ2-1; 13 nucleotides agree with TRBD2. V was pared by 4 bases and J by 4 bases, with 7 bases of the junction left unmatched. This CDR3 contains 17 residues. From germline, CDR1 is SGHTA and CDR2 FQGNSA. CDR3 coding DNA: TGTGCCAGCAGCTCTAGAGGACTAGCGGGAGTGTACAATGAGCAGTTCTTC. It specifies CASSSRGLAGVYNEQFF. Full variable domain (remainder filled in from reference TRBV7-2 and TRBJ2-1): GAGVSQSPSNKVTEKGKDVELRCDPISGHTALYWYRQSLGQGLEFLIYFQGNSAPDKSGLPSDRFSAERTGGSVSTLTIQRTQQEDSAVYLCASSSRGLAGVYNEQFFGPGTRLTVL.

The CDR3 protein is CASRGPGLRNTGELFF. As DNA, the CDR3 is TGTGCCAGCAGGGGCCCGGGACTTAGGAACACCGGGGAGCTGTTTTTT. V usage is TRBV28 and J usage is TRBJ2-2; possibly TRBD2 for D (6 bases). CDR3 length equals 16 residues. Per germline, CDR1 MDHEN and CDR2 SYDVKM. The ends were cut back, 6 bases at V and 1 base at J, with 15 bases in the middle.

The rearrangement joins TRBV6-6 to TRBJ2-5; 8 bases map to TRBD2. J lost 5 bases, V lost 6 bases, and 5 bases had no gene match. Germline CDR1 is MNHNY and CDR2 is SVGAGI (reference sequence). This CDR3 region has 13 residues. CDR3 protein: CASSGRAEETQYF. The CDR3 coding sequence is TGTGCCAGCAGCGGGAGGGCGGAGGAGACCCAGTACTTC.

The table lists this clone with a count of one. This rearrangement joins TRBV2 to TRBJ1-1; D is undetermined. The CDR3 runs to 11 residues. Deletions cut 8 bases from V and 3 bases from J, with 7 bases between. Germline CDR1 SNHLY, CDR2 FYNNEI. CDR3 loop: CASEVDTEAFF. The CDR3, as DNA: TGTGCCAGCGAGGTGGACACTGAAGCTTTCTTT.

This chain uses TRBV3-1 (or the pseudogene TRBV3-2) with TRBJ1-2; D is unclear. This CDR3 comprises 11 residues. Germline assignment: CDR1 LGHDT and CDR2 YNNKEL (reference sequence). The ends were cut back, 7 bases at V and 10 bases at J, with 13 bases in the middle. CDR3 DNA sequence: TGTGCCAGCAACTCGGGAAATCTCTACACCTTC. Its translation: CASNSGNLYTF.

The chain recombines TRBV6-5 with TRBJ2-3; a weak D match, TRBD1 (5 bases). V lost 0 bases and J lost 3, with 13 bases in between. The CDR3 covers 16 residues. Germline lookup yields CDR1 MNHEY and CDR2 SVGAGI. The DNA of the CDR3 is TGTGCCAGCAGTTACTCGAATGTCAGGGTGACAGATACGCAGTATTTT. It translates to CASSYSNVRVTDTQYF.

The rearrangement joins TRBV4-3 to TRBJ2-1; D is ambiguous. The CDR3 spans 15 residues. The V and J ends lost 4 bases and 0 bases respectively, with 10 bases between them. CDR1 and CDR2 (germline): LGHNA, YSLEER. The CDR3 DNA follows: TGCGCCAGCAGCCGCGTCTCGTCCTCCTACAATGAGCAGTTCTTC. This gives the protein CASSRVSSSYNEQFF.

This chain joins TRBV19 and TRBJ2-5; 8 nucleotides agree with TRBD1. In germline, CDR1 is LNHDA, CDR2 SQIVND (reference sequence). The CDR3 consists of 17 residues. V shed 4 bases, J shed 1 base, and the junction held 11 bases outside the gene matches. CDR3: CASSNGRRTGRQETQYF. The CDR3 nucleotides read TGTGCCAGTAGTAACGGGAGACGGACAGGGCGCCAAGAGACCCAGTACTTC.

The rearrangement joins TRBV28 to TRBJ2-7; 11 nucleotides line up with TRBD2. From germline, CDR1 is MDHEN and CDR2 SYDVKM. V shed 3 bases and J 2 bases; nucleotides not matched to a gene: 9. CDR3 length equals 17 residues. The chain's CDR3 is CASSFGLAGGKTYEQYF. The CDR3 nucleotides are TGTGCCAGCAGTTTTGGCCTAGCGGGAGGAAAAACCTACGAGCAGTACTTC.

The V call is TRBV3-1 (or the pseudogene TRBV3-2), the J call TRBJ2-5; the match to TRBD1 covers 7 bases. Germline CDR1 is LGHDT and CDR2 is YNNKEL (reference sequence). V gave up 5 bases and J gave up 2 bases; unmatched junction bases: 5. CDR3 length: 14 amino acids. CDR3 amino acids: CASSDRDRQETQYF. The CDR3 DNA is TGTGCCAGCAGCGACCGGGACAGACAAGAGACCCAGTACTTC.

The CDR3 bases are TGTGCCAGCAGTTTAGAGCCTACTTACTCTGGGGCCAACGTCCTGACTTTC. Translation: CASSLEPTYSGANVLTF. V is TRBV27 and J is TRBJ2-6; unclear D gene. Germline values: CDR1 MNHEY, CDR2 SMNVEV (reference sequence). This CDR3 is built from 17 residues. Trimming cost V 2 bases and J 0 bases, with 11 bases left between them.

This chain's CDR3 is CASSSPGQGMNTEAFF. CDR3 nucleotides: TGTGCCAGCAGCTCCCCCGGGCAGGGTATGAACACTGAAGCTTTCTTT. The chain links TRBV11-1 to TRBJ1-1; tentatively, D is TRBD1 (5 bases). CDR3 size: 16 residues. V lost 4 bases and J lost 0, with 15 bases in between. Germline V gene lookup returns CDR1 SGHAT and CDR2 FQDESV (reference sequence).

This clone was detected once. DNA for the CDR3: TGTGCCAGCAGCCCTATTAGGGGGTGCGTTCACGAGCAGTACTTC. Protein: CASSPIRGCVHEQYF. The genes are TRBV3-1 (or the pseudogene TRBV3-2) and TRBJ2-7, with a tentative D call TRBD1 (6 bases). This CDR3 is 15 amino acids long. The V and J ends lost 4 bases and 5 bases respectively, with 18 bases between them. Germline V gene sequence: CDR1 LGHDT, CDR2 YNNKEL (reference sequence).

This rearrangement joins TRBV10-3 to TRBJ1-2, with D hard to call. This CDR3 contains 13 residues. CDR1 is ENHRY, CDR2 SYGVKD, per germline. Trimming left V 2 bases short and J 5 bases short, with 9 bases between. CDR3 sequence: CAISEAVGYGYTF. DNA of the CDR3: TGTGCCATCAGTGAGGCCGTCGGGTATGGCTACACCTTC.

The chain has TRBV18 and TRBJ1-4; D unclear. Trimming cost V 2 bases and J 4 bases, with 14 bases left between them. Germline CDR1 and CDR2: KGHSH and LQKENI. The CDR3 totals 16 residues. CDR3 coding DNA: TGTGCCAGCTCACCATCGACTCCGCGCTATAATGAAAAACTGTTTTTT. It is translated as CASSPSTPRYNEKLFF. Full variable domain (missing parts from reference TRBV18 and TRBJ1-4): NAGVMQNPRHLVRRRGQEARLRCSPMKGHSHVYWYRQLPEEGLKFMVYLQKENIIDESGMPKERFSAEFPKEGPSILRIQQVVRGDSAAYFCASSPSTPRYNEKLFFGSGTQLSVL.

The genes are TRBV5-1 and TRBJ2-1; 13 bases fit TRBD2. The CDR3 sequence is 16 residues long. Germline CDR1 is SGHRS and CDR2 is YFSETQ. V was clipped by 0 bases and J by 7 bases; unmatched bases: 4. This CDR3 is CASSLEGLAGWNEQFF. Here the CDR3 DNA reads TGCGCCAGCAGCTTGGAGGGACTAGCGGGATGGAATGAGCAGTTCTTC. The full variable domain, rest sourced from reference TRBV5-1 and TRBJ2-1, is KAGVTQTPRYLIKTRGQQVTLSCSPISGHRSVSWYQQTPGQGLQFLFEYFSETQRNKGNFPGRFSGRQFSNSRSEMNVSTLELGDSALYLCASSLEGLAGWNEQFFGPGTRLTVL.

The chain couples TRBV5-5 to TRBJ1-5, with D unresolved. The CDR3 is 15 amino acids. CDR1 and CDR2 from the germline V gene are SGHKS and YYEKEE (reference sequence). Trimming pared 4 bases from V and 0 bases from J, leaving 11 bases between. DNA for the CDR3: TGTGCCAGCAGCCTACAGATCTATAGCAATCAGCCCCAGCATTTT. Translated, it gives CASSLQIYSNQPQHF.

The rearrangement uses TRBV14 and TRBJ2-7; 8 bases are shared with TRBD2. The CDR3 consists of 15 residues. Trimming took 5 bases from V and 2 from J; bases not matched to a gene: 8. From germline, CDR1 is SGHDN and CDR2 FVKESK. The CDR3 protein is CASSRSGTRPYEQYF. The CDR3 DNA reads as TGTGCCAGCAGCAGATCCGGGACTAGACCCTACGAGCAGTACTTC.

The chain employs TRBV5-5 and TRBJ1-5; D not certain. The V gene lost 4 bases and the J gene lost 0 bases, with 11 bases spanning the gap. Looked up from germline, CDR1 is SGHKS and CDR2 is YYEKEE (reference sequence). The CDR3 sequence is 15 residues long. The CDR3 is CASSLVPGSNQPQHF. The CDR3 nucleotides are TGTGCCAGCAGCCTCGTGCCGGGTAGCAATCAGCCCCAGCATTTT. Full variable domain (outside the CDR3, taken from reference TRBV5-5 and TRBJ1-5): DAGVTQSPTHLIKTRGQQVTLRCSPISGHKSVSWYQQVLGQGPQFIFQYYEKEERGRGNFPDRFSARQFPNYSSELNVNALLLGDSALYLCASSLVPGSNQPQHFGDGTRLSIL.

The rearrangement links TRBV5-1 to TRBJ2-5; TRBD2 agrees at 9 bases. Trimming at V came to 4 bases and at J to 2 bases, leaving 9 bases not matched to a gene. The CDR3 has 16 residues. Germline V gene lookup returns CDR1 SGHRS and CDR2 YFSETQ. The CDR3 DNA follows: TGCGCCAGCAGCCCCGGGGCTAGCGGGGTTCAAGAGACCCAGTACTTC. Protein: CASSPGASGVQETQYF.

The table lists this clone with a few counts. The V call is TRBV5-1, the J call TRBJ1-3, with D maybe TRBD1 (6 bases). Germline V gene sequence: CDR1 SGHRS, CDR2 YFSETQ. V lost 4 bases and J lost 0, with 11 bases in between. The CDR3 spans 15 residues. The CDR3, as DNA: TGCGCCAGCAGCACGACAGGTATCTCTGGAAACACCATATATTTT. Protein: CASSTTGISGNTIYF.